Sequencing of this T cell receptor beta chain was carried out in a study of cytomegalovirus exposure and HLA in healthy donors. Across the study: An earlier analysis found 110 million or so unique TCR beta sequences from approximately 170 million T cells.

Study results and limitations: Later analysis found that TCR beta chains associated with HLA were more clonally expanded than other, equally common chains. Presence/absence analyses rested on an assumption that sequencing depth was roughly uniform across donors. The study labeled 180 or so TCR beta chains cytomegalovirus-associated.

Per germline, CDR1 SEHNR and CDR2 FQNEAQ (reference sequence). This CDR3 contains 15 residues. Worth noting for this clone: As yet, its antigen is unknown. At one end the junction does not follow the germline gene, possibly because of a read error.

The PCR was carried out with 60 Vbeta primers and 13 Jbeta primers. Sequenced by immunoSEQ multiplex PCR; TCRdb stores in-frame clones only, minus some. This sample carries about 140,000 clones, roughly three quarters of them seen once, and the ten largest clones take about an eighth. The TCR was taken from a woman aged 40 to 50 in good health and CMV-seronegative. The sequencing input was PBMCs. The chain uses TRBV7-9 and TRBJ2-5; D may be TRBD1 (6 bases). In DNA form, the CDR3 reads TGTTCCAGCAGCTCGAAACAGGGCCGAGGAGAGACCCAGTACTTC. Its translation is CSSSSKQGRGETQYF.